This TCR beta chain originates from a study of cytomegalovirus exposure and HLA in healthy donors. The germline V gene has CDR1 SGHTS and CDR2 YDEGEE. The length of the CDR3 is 14 residues. V dropped 0 bases and J dropped 8; count of bases not matched to a gene: 6. Study findings and constraints: A few chains tied to CMV proved CMV antigen-specific in vitro. The investigators catalogued about 170 TCR beta chains as cytomegalovirus-associated.

Sequencing was performed with immunoSEQ multiplex PCR; in TCRdb, only in-frame clones are kept and a portion is missing. The profile shows about 110,000 clones, approximately 95% of them singletons. Notes on this clone: Its antigen is not identified.

The specimen sequenced was PBMCs. The gene calls are TRBV5-8 and TRBJ1-2, with 8 bases identical to TRBD1. The sequence was obtained from a woman between 18 and 29 years old in good health and CMV-seronegative. In DNA, the CDR3 is TGTGCCAGCAGCTTGGCCATGGACAGGGAAGGCTACACCTTC. Translated: CASSLAMDREGYTF.